This TCR beta chain was captured in a study of long-term antiretroviral therapy in people with HIV. General study findings and limits: An increase in diversity followed ART, yet levels stayed below transplant donor controls. Clones that expanded before ART (that is, prior to treatment) dominated the repertoire at all time points.

The run of the v3.0 immunoSEQ assay was at survey level. What sequencing targeted per sample was about 35,000-55,000 T-cell genomes. Libraries were prepared by immunoSEQ multiplex PCR; TCRdb keeps only in-frame clonotypes and omits some of them. The sample carries around 21,000 clones, around 87% recorded once. The V and J ends lost 6 bases and 0 bases, in that order; junction bases with no gene match: 4. Germline V lookup: CDR1 LGHNT, CDR2 FRNRAP. CDR3 length equals 15 residues. This clone came up a few times. The antigen is not known. The TCR comes from a man aged 18 to 30 with HIV. The specimen was unsorted PBMCs, collected 0.2 years before starting antiretroviral therapy. V gene TRBV12-5 combines with J gene TRBJ2-2; TRBD1 aligns across 7 bases. CDR3 sequence (DNA): TGTGCTAGTGGAGGGGGCTGGACGAACACCGGGGAGCTGTTTTTT. It is translated as CASGGGWTNTGELFF.